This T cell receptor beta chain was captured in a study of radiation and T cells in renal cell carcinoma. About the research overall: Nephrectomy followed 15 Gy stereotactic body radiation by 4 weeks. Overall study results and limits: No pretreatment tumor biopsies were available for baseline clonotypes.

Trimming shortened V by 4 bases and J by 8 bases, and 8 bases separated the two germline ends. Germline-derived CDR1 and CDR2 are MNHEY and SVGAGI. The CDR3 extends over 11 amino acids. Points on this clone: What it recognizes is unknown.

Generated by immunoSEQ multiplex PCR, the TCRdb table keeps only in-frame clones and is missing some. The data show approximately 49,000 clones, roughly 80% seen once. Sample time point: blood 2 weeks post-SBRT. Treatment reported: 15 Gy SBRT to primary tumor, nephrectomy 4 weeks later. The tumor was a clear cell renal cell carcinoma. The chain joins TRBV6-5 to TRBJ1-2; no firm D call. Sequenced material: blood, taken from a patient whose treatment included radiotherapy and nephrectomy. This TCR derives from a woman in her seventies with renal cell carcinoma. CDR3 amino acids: CASSWAGGYTF. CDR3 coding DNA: TGTGCCAGCAGTTGGGCGGGCGGCTACACCTTC.